This TCR beta chain came from a study of blood T cell repertoires in COVID-19. Study in general: Samples of COVID-19 (acute and convalescent) were obtained from the United States, Italy and Spain.

Germline CDR1 is LNHDA and CDR2 is SQIVND (reference sequence). The CDR3 runs 14 residues. V was pared by 3 bases and J by 6 bases, with 12 bases between. Methods used by the authors: The assay estimated nucleated cells by amplifying reference gene primers. Repertoires were generated with immunoSEQ multiplex PCR, while TCRdb's copy carries only in-frame clones and drops some. V, J and clone size are those of that table, while D and trimming were read from the DNA. This table has 150,000 or so clones, 84% appearing once. Participants were aged about 18 to 90 years from approximately 24 US areas. Cohort 3 donors were reported recovered after two negative PCRs, clearance, or symptom resolution.

The chain carries TRBV19 and TRBJ1-5; D may be TRBD1 (5 bases). Sequenced input: PBMCs or T cells enriched from blood (not recorded which). This clonotype was sampled from a woman aged 45 to 65 who had recovered from COVID-19. In DNA form, the CDR3 reads TGTGCCAGTAGTATTCCCATGGGGGGTCAGCCCCAGCATTTT. This translates into CASSIPMGGQPQHF.